Below, 5 T cell receptor beta chains from the same sample are listed, as sequenced in a study of T cells in Graves' hyperthyroidism and ophthalmopathy. What was amplified from RNA transcripts were TCR beta CDR3 regions. TCR CDR3 underwent first-round RT-PCR with the HTBI primer set. TCRdb processed the multiplex PCR reads anew with MiXCR; each CDR3 protein has one entry. This sample has 350,000 to 400,000 distinct CDR3 sequences, with roughly 18% found just once. Input material: blood. Source of these receptors: a young man with Graves' ophthalmopathy.

This clonotype was observed a handful of times. J is TRBJ1-2 and V is TRBV12-3 or TRBV12-4; weak D call: TRBD1 (6 bases). Between the trimmed V and J ends, which lost 6 bases and 0 bases, there was a span of 14 bases. The CDR3 is made up of 15 amino acids. Here the CDR3 DNA reads TGTGCCAGCAGCCCCCGAGGGGGAGCTAACTATGGCTACACCTTC. It codes for CASSPRGGANYGYTF.

This clonotype has ten or more counts. J is TRBJ1-3 and V is TRBV3-1, with D perhaps matching TRBD1 (6 bases). Trimming pared 1 base from V and 3 bases from J, leaving 13 bases between. CDR1 is LGHDT, CDR2 YNNKEL, per germline (reference sequence). This CDR3 is built from 16 residues. CDR3 protein: CASSQVPRTVGNTIYF. For the CDR3, the DNA is TGTGCCAGCAGCCAAGTGCCGAGGACAGTTGGAAACACCATATATTTT.

This clonotype has just a few counts. J is TRBJ1-4 and V is TRBV10-3; TRBD1 might be the D (5 bases). CDR1 ENHRY and CDR2 SYGVKD come from the germline V gene. V was pared by 4 bases and J by 8 bases, with 14 bases between. The CDR3 runs 14 residues. CDR3 bases: TGTGCCATCAGTGGAAAGGCAGGGTCCGAAAAACTGTTTTTT. This gives the protein CAISGKAGSEKLFF.

This clonotype was counted many times. This rearrangement joins TRBV6-1 to TRBJ1-2; D may be TRBD1 (6 bases). There are 14 residues in the CDR3. Germline V gene sequence: CDR1 MNHNS, CDR2 SASEGT. V dropped 5 bases and J dropped 6 bases, with 16 bases sitting between them. CDR3 coding DNA: TGTGCCAGCAGTTCCCCCGACAGGCCCAATGGCTACACCTTC. Its translation: CASSSPDRPNGYTF.

This clonotype was counted ten times or more. This chain joins TRBV3-1 and TRBJ2-1; D call uncertain. Between the trimmed V and J ends, which lost 0 bases and 6 bases, there was a span of 6 bases. Germline CDR1 reads LGHDT; CDR2 reads YNNKEL (reference sequence). This CDR3 comprises 13 residues. CDR3 nucleotides: TGTGCCAGCAGCCAAGAATGGCTCAATGAGCAGTTCTTC. It yields the protein CASSQEWLNEQFF.